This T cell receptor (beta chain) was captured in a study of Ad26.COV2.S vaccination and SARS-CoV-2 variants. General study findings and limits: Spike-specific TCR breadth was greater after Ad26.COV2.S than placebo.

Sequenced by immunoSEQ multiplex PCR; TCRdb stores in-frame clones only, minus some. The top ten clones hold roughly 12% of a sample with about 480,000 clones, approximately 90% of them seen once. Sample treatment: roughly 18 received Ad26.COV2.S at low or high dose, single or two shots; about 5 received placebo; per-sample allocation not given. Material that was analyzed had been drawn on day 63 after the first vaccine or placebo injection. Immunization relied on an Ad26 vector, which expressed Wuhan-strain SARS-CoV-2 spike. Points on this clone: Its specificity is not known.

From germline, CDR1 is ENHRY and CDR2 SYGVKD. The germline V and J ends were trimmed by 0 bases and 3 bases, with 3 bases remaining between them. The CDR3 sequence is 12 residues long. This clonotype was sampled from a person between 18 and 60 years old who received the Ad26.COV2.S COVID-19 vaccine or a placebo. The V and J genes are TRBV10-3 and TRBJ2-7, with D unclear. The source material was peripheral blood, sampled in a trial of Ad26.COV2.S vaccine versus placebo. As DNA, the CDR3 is TGTGCCATCAGTGAGTCCGACTACGAGCAGTACTTC. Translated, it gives CAISESDYEQYF.